Listed here are 19 T cell receptor beta chains from one sample, sequenced in a study of regulatory T cells in long-lasting Graves disease. The time point was: newly diagnosed GD, antithyroid drugs for less than 3 months. Making the TCR library involved RNA that had been extracted from PBMCs. Arm-PCR of CDR3 regions and iRepertoire HTBI primers were the basis on which TCR beta libraries were built. In TCRdb, the multiplex PCR reads were re-called with MiXCR into one record per CDR3 protein. The profile shows 500,000 or so distinct CDR3 sequences, less than 15% of them singletons. The same data also went into a second study, on T cells in Graves' hyperthyroidism and ophthalmopathy.

Sequenced material: peripheral blood mononuclear cells (PBMCs), taken at new diagnosis, from a patient treated with antithyroid drugs. The source is a woman aged 45-65 years with Graves disease.

This clonotype was found many times. V is TRBV11-2 and J is TRBJ2-1; 10 bases are shared with TRBD1. J was trimmed by 8 bases and V by 5 bases; bases with no gene match: 12. Germline assignment: CDR1 SGHAT and CDR2 FQNNGV. The CDR3 extends over 16 amino acids. The CDR3 is CASSQGTGVGFYEQFF. The CDR3 DNA reads TGTGCCAGCAGCCAAGGGACAGGGGTTGGGTTTTATGAGCAGTTCTTC.

This clonotype came up a few times. J is TRBJ2-7 and V is TRBV6-1; D is unclear. The CDR3 length is 13 residues. Trimming removed 3 bases from V and 5 bases from J, with 11 bases in between. The germline CDR1 and CDR2 sequences are MNHNS and SASEGT. The CDR3 is CASSDLLGNEQYF. The CDR3 coding sequence is TGTGCCAGCAGTGATCTTCTGGGTAACGAGCAGTACTTC.

In its sample, this clonotype was seen a few times. The chain employs TRBV4-2 and TRBJ2-2; 9 bases line up with TRBD2. V lost 0 bases to trimming and J lost 3 bases; unmatched junction nucleotides: 2. CDR3 length equals 16 residues. CDR1 and CDR2 (germline): LGHNA, YNFKEQ. The CDR3 loop is CASSQDPSGDTGELFF. The CDR3 bases are TGTGCCAGCAGCCAAGACCCTAGCGGGGACACCGGGGAGCTGTTTTTT.

This clonotype was found a few times. The J gene is TRBJ1-1, the V gene TRBV6-4, with a possible D match to TRBD1 (5 bases). In germline, CDR1 is MRHNA, CDR2 SNTAGT. The length of the CDR3 is 15 residues. V lost 5 bases, J lost 6 bases, and 19 bases lay in between. CDR3 sequence reads: CASSPTAWDGAEAFF. The CDR3 region has the DNA TGTGCCAGCAGTCCCACAGCGTGGGACGGTGCTGAAGCTTTCTTT.

The rearrangement joins TRBV3-1 to TRBJ2-1; D not certain. The CDR3 consists of 12 residues. V was clipped by 1 base and J by 9 bases, with 7 bases between them. Per germline, CDR1 LGHDT and CDR2 YNNKEL (reference sequence). CDR3 sequence reads: CASSQVGLEQFF. CDR3 DNA sequence: TGTGCCAGCAGCCAAGTGGGCCTTGAGCAGTTCTTC.

This clonotype came up a few times. The chain combines TRBV7-2 with TRBJ2-1; 7 bases agree with TRBD1. The CDR3 has 14 amino acids. The V and J ends lost 5 bases and 8 bases, in that order; junction bases with no gene match: 9. Germline values: CDR1 SGHTA, CDR2 FQGNSA. The CDR3 region has the DNA TGTGCCAGCAGCCTTAGACAGGGAAGGGATGAGCAGTTCTTC. Its protein is CASSLRQGRDEQFF.

This clonotype appeared many times. The CDR3 protein is CASSKPNRGRIDEQYF. Here the CDR3 DNA reads TGTGCCAGCAGTAAACCAAACAGGGGGCGCATCGACGAGCAGTACTTC. This chain joins TRBV28 and TRBJ2-7; TRBD1 matches at 9 bases. The length of the CDR3 is 16 residues. The junction had 13 bases not matched to a gene; V was cut back by 5 bases and J by 5 bases. The germline V gene has CDR1 MDHEN and CDR2 SYDVKM.

This clonotype was found a few times. This sequence joins TRBV18 and TRBJ2-5; no clear D. The germline V gene has CDR1 KGHSH and CDR2 LQKENI. Trimming removed 0 bases from V and 1 base from J, with 6 bases in between. The CDR3 loop spans 14 amino acids. In DNA form, the CDR3 reads TGTGCCAGCTCACCACCGGCAGTCCAAGAGACCCAGTACTTC. It yields the protein CASSPPAVQETQYF.

The chain recombines TRBV4-1 with TRBJ2-1; the match to TRBD1 covers 7 bases. Looked up from germline, CDR1 is MGHRA and CDR2 is YSYEKL. The CDR3 length is 17 residues. With V trimmed by 4 bases and J by 4 bases, 13 bases remained unmatched. For the CDR3, the DNA is TGCGCCAGCAGCCCCCGCACAGGGGTCCAATTTTACAATGAGCAGTTCTTC. As protein: CASSPRTGVQFYNEQFF.

At least ten counts were recorded for this clonotype. One end of the junction varies from germline; a read error may be responsible. The gene calls are TRBV5-1 and TRBJ2-5; 7 nucleotides align to TRBD2. The germline V gene encodes CDR1 SGHRS and CDR2 YFSETQ. The CDR3 covers 14 residues. CDR3 in DNA: TGTGCCAGCAGTTTAGGCGCGGGAGAGGAGACCCAGTACTTC. Encoded protein: CASSLGAGEETQYF.

This clonotype occurred a few times. The CDR3, as DNA: TGCGCCAGCAGCCCTAGGCCGGGACTCGACAATGAGCAGTTCTTC. Residues: CASSPRPGLDNEQFF. This chain uses TRBV4-1 with TRBJ2-1, with TRBD2 as a possible D gene (6 bases). V was trimmed by 4 bases and J by 5 bases, leaving 15 bases between them. Germline loops: CDR1 MGHRA, CDR2 YSYEKL. The CDR3 contains 15 residues.

On this clonotype itself: A much larger clone differs by one base, so this may be a read error. V and J are TRBV5-1 and TRBJ2-2; possible D gene TRBD2, 6 bases. Germline assignment: CDR1 SGHRS and CDR2 YFSETQ. CDR3 length equals 17 residues. With 3 bases removed from V and 1 base from J, the gap between germline ends came to 16 bases. CDR3 sequence reads: CASSWVSGPGNTGELFF. CDR3 nucleotides: TGCGCCAGCAGCTGGGTTAGCGGACCTGGGAACACCGGGGAGCTGTTTTTT.

This sequence joins TRBV18 and TRBJ2-3, with TRBD1 as a possible D gene (6 bases). Germline CDR1 is KGHSH and CDR2 is LQKENI. V lost 0 bases and J lost 3, with 13 bases in between. This CDR3 is built from 16 residues. The CDR3 sequence: CASSPPGQGRTDTQYF. Written as DNA, the CDR3 is TGTGCCAGCTCACCACCGGGGCAGGGGCGGACAGATACGCAGTATTTT.

A word on this clonotype: Given a much more abundant clone one base away, this may be a read error. This likely comes from a read error, as the CDR3 has no conserved phenylalanine or tryptophan at its end. This chain connects TRBV7-8 to TRBJ2-5; D call uncertain. The DNA end favors TRBJ2-7, so the J call may be wrong. This CDR3 is 15 amino acids long. Looked up from germline, CDR1 is SGHVS and CDR2 is FQNEAQ. CDR3 amino acids: CASSLELGGDYEQYL. In DNA, the CDR3 is TGTGCCAGCAGCTTAGAATTGGGCGGAGACTACGAGCAGTACTTA.

The chain recombines TRBV28 with TRBJ2-7, with D uncertain. The germline CDR1 and CDR2 sequences are MDHEN and SYDVKM. This CDR3 comprises 11 residues. V was shortened by 4 bases and J by 12 bases, with 13 bases between the two germline ends. The CDR3 spells CASSSSGPWYF. In DNA form, the CDR3 reads TGTGCCAGCAGTTCGAGTGGGCCGTGGTACTTC.

This clonotype has a count of ten or more. V and J are TRBV20-1 and TRBJ2-7; 11 bases line up with TRBD2. V shed 4 bases and J 2 bases; nucleotides not matched to a gene: 10. This CDR3 is 16 amino acids long. Germline CDR1 reads DFQATT; CDR2 reads SNEGSKA (reference sequence). CDR3 amino acids: CSAIPLLAGVAYEQYF. The CDR3 DNA reads as TGCAGTGCTATCCCCCTACTAGCGGGAGTTGCCTACGAGCAGTACTTC.

This clonotype was observed a few times. The V gene is TRBV5-1, the J gene TRBJ2-7; D is perhaps TRBD2 (6 bases). Trimming removed 2 bases at V and 5 bases at J, with 17 bases between. Looked up from germline, CDR1 is SGHRS and CDR2 is YFSETQ. CDR3 length: 15 residues. The CDR3 sequence: CASSLGGRAPNEQYF. The DNA of the CDR3 is TGCGCCAGCAGCTTAGGAGGGAGAGCCCCAAACGAGCAGTACTTC.

This clonotype was detected ten times or more. The V gene is TRBV7-9, the J gene TRBJ2-3; TRBD2 matches at 12 bases. The CDR3 totals 17 residues. Per the germline V gene, CDR1 is SEHNR and CDR2 is FQNEAQ (reference sequence). V gave up 6 bases and J gave up 3 bases; unmatched junction bases: 10. The CDR3 region has the DNA TGTGCCAGCAGACCCCTAGCGGGAGGGCCGAGAACAGATACGCAGTATTTT. Translating gives CASRPLAGGPRTDTQYF. Variable domain in full (rest from reference TRBV7-9 and TRBJ2-3): DTGVSQNPRHKITKRGQNVTFRCDPISEHNRLYWYRQTLGQGPEFLTYFQNEAQLEKSRLLSDRFSAERPKGSFSTLEIQRTEQGDSAMYLCASRPLAGGPRTDTQYFGPGTRLTVL.

This clonotype was seen more than once but under ten times. The chain has TRBV19 and TRBJ2-3, with D unclear. Trimming removed 1 base at V and 2 bases at J, with 13 bases between. This CDR3 comprises 16 residues. Germline CDR1 reads LNHDA; CDR2 reads SQIVND (reference sequence). This CDR3 is CASSIANPRTTDTQYF. The CDR3 DNA reads TGTGCCAGTAGTATAGCTAATCCCCGGACCACAGATACGCAGTATTTT.